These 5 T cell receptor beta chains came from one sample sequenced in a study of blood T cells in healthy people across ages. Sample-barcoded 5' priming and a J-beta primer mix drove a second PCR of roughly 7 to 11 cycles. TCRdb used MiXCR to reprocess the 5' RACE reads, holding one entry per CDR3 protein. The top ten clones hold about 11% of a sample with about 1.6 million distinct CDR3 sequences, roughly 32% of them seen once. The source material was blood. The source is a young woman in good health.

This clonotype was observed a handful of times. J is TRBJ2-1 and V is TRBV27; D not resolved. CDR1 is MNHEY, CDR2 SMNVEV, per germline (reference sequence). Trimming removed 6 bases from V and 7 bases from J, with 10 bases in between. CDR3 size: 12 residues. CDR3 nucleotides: TGTGCCAGCAGCTCGATTGGGAATGAGCAGTTCTTC. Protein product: CASSSIGNEQFF.

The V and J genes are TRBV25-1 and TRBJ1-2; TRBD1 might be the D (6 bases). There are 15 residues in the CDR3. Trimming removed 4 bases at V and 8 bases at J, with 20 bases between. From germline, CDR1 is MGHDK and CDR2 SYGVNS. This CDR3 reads CASSGTLGGARGYTF. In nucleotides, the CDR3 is TGTGCCAGCAGTGGGACACTGGGGGGGGCGCGAGGCTACACCTTC.

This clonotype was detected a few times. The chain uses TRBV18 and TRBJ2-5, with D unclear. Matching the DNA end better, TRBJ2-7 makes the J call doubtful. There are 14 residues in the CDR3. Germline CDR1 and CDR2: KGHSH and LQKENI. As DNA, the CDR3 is TGTGCCAGCTCACTCTATCAGGACGTATACGAGCAGTACTTC. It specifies CASSLYQDVYEQYF.

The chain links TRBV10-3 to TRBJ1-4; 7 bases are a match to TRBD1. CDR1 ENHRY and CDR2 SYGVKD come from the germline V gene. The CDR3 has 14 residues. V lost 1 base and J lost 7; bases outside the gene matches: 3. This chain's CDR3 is CAISEWTGGEKLFF. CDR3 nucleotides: TGTGCCATCAGTGAGTGGACAGGAGGTGAAAAACTGTTTTTT.

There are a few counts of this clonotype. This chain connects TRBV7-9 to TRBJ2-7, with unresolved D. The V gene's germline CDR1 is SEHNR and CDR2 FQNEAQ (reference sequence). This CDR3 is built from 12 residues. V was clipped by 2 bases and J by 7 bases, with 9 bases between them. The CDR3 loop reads CASSLLSSEQYF. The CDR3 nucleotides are TGTGCCAGCAGCTTACTGTCGTCTGAGCAGTACTTC.